The clone carrying this T cell receptor (beta chain) was found once. Its antigen is unidentified. This CDR3 comprises 16 residues. The germline gives CDR1 SNHLY, CDR2 FYNNEI. V was cut by 6 bases and J by 3 bases, with 17 bases left in between. Sequencing used immunoSEQ multiplex PCR; TCRdb keeps in-frame clones, though not all of them. The sample shows 37,000 or so clones, around 90% of them seen only once. The record originates from a study of siplizumab effects on memory and regulatory T cells. Overall study results and limits: Siplizumab significantly decreased alloreactive sequences from unstimulated CD4+ memory cells.

This receptor was identified in a human donor in good health. The gene calls are TRBV2 and TRBJ2-2; D is possibly TRBD2 (5 bases). The specimen sequenced was naive CD4+ T cells sorted from blood. CDR3 sequence (DNA): TGTGCCAGCAGAAAGTGGGCGGGCCCCGACACCGGGGAGCTGTTTTTT. Its translation: CASRKWAGPDTGELFF.